Listed below are T cell receptor beta chains from one sample, sequenced in a study of cytomegalovirus exposure and HLA in healthy donors. TCRdb's table, derived via immunoSEQ multiplex PCR, lists solely in-frame clones and lacks some. The sample lists approximately 130,000 clones; 70% to 85% were seen once. Material for sequencing was PBMCs. These receptors originate from a woman aged 55-75 years in good health and CMV-seropositive. CDR3s include the opening cysteine and the closing phenylalanine or tryptophan. A D gene is named only where the DNA matches it firmly. Rows may omit the clone size; those that give it use once, few, many or a size class.

abundance	j_gene	v_gene	d_gene	CDR3nt	CDR3aa
once	TRBJ1-4	TRBV6-6	TRBD1	TGTGCCAGCAGGGCCGACAGGGTTCGCGAAAAACTGTTTTTT	CASRADRVREKLFF
once	TRBJ1-1	TRBV9	TRBD1	TGTGCCAGCGGTTGGGGACAGGGTAAGGCTTTCTTT	CASGWGQGKAFF
.	TRBJ1-1	TRBV4-1	TRBD1	TGCGCCAGCAGCCTACCAGACAGGGCCACTGAAGCTTTCTTT	CASSLPDRATEAFF
.	TRBJ1-6	TRBV7-9	.	TGTGCCAGCAGCCCGGAGGGGAGAACACCCCTCCACTTT	CASSPEGRTPLHF
.	TRBJ1-2	TRBV7-9	.	TGTGCCAGCAGCCTCCGAGGGGGGGCAGGCTATGGCTACACCTTC	CASSLRGGAGYGYTF
.	TRBJ2-7	TRBV5-1	TRBD2	TGCGCCAGCAGCTTGGGGGGGGGCGAGCAGTACTTC	CASSLGGGEQYF
.	TRBJ1-1	TRBV5-1	.	TGCGCCAGCAGCTTGGAGGGGCGTGACGGCGCTTTCTTT	CASSLEGRDGAFF
few	TRBJ1-1	TRBV19	.	TGTGCCAGTACCATTGGGGGGGGTTTGAACACTGAAGCTTTCTTT	CASTIGGGLNTEAFF
.	TRBJ1-1	TRBV5-1	.	TGCGCCAGCAGCTCCGGTGGGGGCATGAACACTGAAGCTTTCTTT	CASSSGGGMNTEAFF
once	TRBJ2-2	TRBV5-4	TRBD1	TGTGCCATCCAGGGGGCGAGCACCGGGGAGCTGTTTTTT	CAIQGASTGELFF
once	TRBJ2-7	TRBV28	TRBD1	TGTGCCAGCAGCCCCGACAGGGGGCGGGACGAGCAGTACTTC	CASSPDRGRDEQYF
.	TRBJ1-4	TRBV10-2	.	TGCGCCAGCAGTTACACCACAACTAATGAAAAACTGTTTTTT	CASSYTTTNEKLFF
.	TRBJ2-1	TRBV5-1	TRBD2	TGCGCCAGCAGCTCGACTAGCCCCCCTCTTGGTGAGCAGTTCTTC	CASSSTSPPLGEQFF
.	TRBJ2-1	TRBV10-1	TRBD2	TGCGCCAGCAGTGGGGAAGGGACTAGCGGGAATGAGCAGTTCTTC	CASSGEGTSGNEQFF
.	TRBJ1-2	TRBV5-4	TRBD1	TGTGCCAGCAGCCGGACAGGGGACTATGGCTACACCTTC	CASSRTGDYGYTF
few	TRBJ1-5	TRBV5-1	TRBD1	TGCGCCAGCAGCTTGGATGGGACAGGTAATCAGCCCCAGCATTTT	CASSLDGTGNQPQHF
once	TRBJ2-5	TRBV5-1	.	TGCGCCAGCAGCTTTTCCCCCTTGGAGACCCAGTACTTC	CASSFSPLETQYF
.	TRBJ2-7	TRBV5-6	.	TGTGCCAGCAGCTTGTTGGCCCAAACCTACGAGCAGTACTTC	CASSLLAQTYEQYF
.	TRBJ2-7	TRBV13	.	TGTGCCAGCAGCCAGGCCGGGGGCTACGAGCAGTACTTC	CASSQAGGYEQYF
.	TRBJ1-1	TRBV5-8	TRBD1	TGTGCCAGCAGACTGGGACAGGGGGCACCGAACACTGAAGCTTTCTTT	CASRLGQGAPNTEAFF
.	TRBJ1-1	TRBV6-5	.	TGTGCCAGCAGCCCCGGTCGCCTGAACACTGAAGCTTTCTTT	CASSPGRLNTEAFF
.	TRBJ1-1	TRBV15	.	TGTGCCACCAGCAGGGGGGGGACTGAAGCTTTCTTT	CATSRGGTEAFF
.	TRBJ1-3	TRBV19	.	TGTGCCAGTAGTCCGATCCCGACACCAGGAAACACCATATATTTT	CASSPIPTPGNTIYF
.	TRBJ2-1	TRBV7-9	.	TGTGCCAGCACTCCAGGGGGAGGTGAGCAGTTCTTC	CASTPGGGEQFF
few	TRBJ1-4	TRBV6-5	TRBD1	TGTGCCAGCAGTTACTCAAGGACAGGGCGATATGAAAAACTGTTTTTT	CASSYSRTGRYEKLFF
once	TRBJ2-5	TRBV5-1	.	TGCGCCAGCAGTCGGTACCAGGGTGAGGAGGAGACCCAGTACTTC	CASSRYQGEEETQYF
.	TRBJ1-5	TRBV27	.	TGTGCCAGCAGTGAGTACAGGGATAATCAGCCCCAGCATTTT	CASSEYRDNQPQHF
.	TRBJ2-7	TRBV19	.	TGTGCCAGTAGTCCTCAGGGGTTCGCCTACGAGCAGTACTTC	CASSPQGFAYEQYF
.	TRBJ1-4	TRBV7-8	TRBD1	TGTGCCAGCAGCCCCAGGGGGCTTGAAAAACTGTTTTTT	CASSPRGLEKLFF
.	TRBJ1-6	TRBV4-2	TRBD1	TGTGCCAGCAGCCAAGATTGGACAGGGGATTATAATTCACCCCTCCACTTT	CASSQDWTGDYNSPLHF
.	TRBJ2-5	TRBV18	.	TGTGCCAGCTCCCCCCGGGACCAAGAGACCCAGTACTTC	CASSPRDQETQYF
.	TRBJ1-2	TRBV5-8	.	TGTGCCAGCAGCCCCGGACAGCCGAACGAAGCTAACTATGGCTACACCTTC	CASSPGQPNEANYGYTF
.	TRBJ1-3	TRBV7-3	.	TGTGCCAGCAGCGACCCGACTGGAAGCTCTGGAAACACCATATATTTT	CASSDPTGSSGNTIYF
.	TRBJ1-3	TRBV9	TRBD1	TGTGCCAGCAGCGTAGGATTAGGGGGCAGGGGAAGCTCTGGAAACACCATATATTTT	CASSVGLGGRGSSGNTIYF
.	TRBJ2-7	TRBV29-1	.	TGCAGCGTTGGGGGGGGGCGCGAGCAGTACTTC	CSVGGGREQYF
.	TRBJ2-1	TRBV19	.	TGTGCCAGTAGTCCAAGACATCGTGACAATGAGCAGTTCTTC	CASSPRHRDNEQFF
once	TRBJ1-1	TRBV7-2	.	TGTGCCAGCATCTCGGGACTCGGTAACACTGAAGCTTTCTTT	CASISGLGNTEAFF
.	TRBJ2-5	TRBV19	.	TGTGCCAGTAGTATAAGACATATGCAAGAGACCCAGTACTTC	CASSIRHMQETQYF
.	TRBJ1-3	TRBV10-3	.	TGTGCCATCAGTGAAGGGAGGGTCGGAAACACCATATATTTT	CAISEGRVGNTIYF
.	TRBJ1-4	TRBV5-6	TRBD1	TGTGCCAGCAGCTTACAGGGGATGGGTGAAAAACTGTTTTTT	CASSLQGMGEKLFF